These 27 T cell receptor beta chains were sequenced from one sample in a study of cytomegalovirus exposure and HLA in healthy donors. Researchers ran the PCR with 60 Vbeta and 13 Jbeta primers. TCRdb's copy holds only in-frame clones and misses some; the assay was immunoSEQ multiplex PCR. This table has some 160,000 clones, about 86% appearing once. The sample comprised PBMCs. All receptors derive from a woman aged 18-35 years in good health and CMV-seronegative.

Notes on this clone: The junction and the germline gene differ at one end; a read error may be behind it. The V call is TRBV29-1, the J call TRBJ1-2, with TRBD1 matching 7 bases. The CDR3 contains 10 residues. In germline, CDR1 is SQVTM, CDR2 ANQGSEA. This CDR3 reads CSVERGLTSF. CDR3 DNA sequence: TGCAGCGTTGAGAGGGGGCTGACTTCCTTC.

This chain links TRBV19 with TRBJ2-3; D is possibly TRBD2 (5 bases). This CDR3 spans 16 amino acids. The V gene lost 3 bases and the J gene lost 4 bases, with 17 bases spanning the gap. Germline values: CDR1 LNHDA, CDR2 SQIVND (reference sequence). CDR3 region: CASSINPGLEADTQYF. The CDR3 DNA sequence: TGTGCCAGTAGTATCAACCCGGGTCTGGAGGCAGATACGCAGTATTTT.

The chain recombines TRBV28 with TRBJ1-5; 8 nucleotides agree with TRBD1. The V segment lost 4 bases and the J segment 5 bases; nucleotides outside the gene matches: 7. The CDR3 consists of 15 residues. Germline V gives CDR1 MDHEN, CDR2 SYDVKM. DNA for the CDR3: TGTGCCAGCAGTTCTGGGACAGGCGACCATCAGCCCCAGCATTTT. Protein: CASSSGTGDHQPQHF.

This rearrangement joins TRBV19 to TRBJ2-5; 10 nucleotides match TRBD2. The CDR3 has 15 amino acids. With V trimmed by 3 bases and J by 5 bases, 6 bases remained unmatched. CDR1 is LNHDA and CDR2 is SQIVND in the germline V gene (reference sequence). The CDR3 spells CASSISTSGLETQYF. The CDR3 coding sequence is TGTGCCAGTAGTATTTCGACTAGCGGGTTGGAGACCCAGTACTTC.

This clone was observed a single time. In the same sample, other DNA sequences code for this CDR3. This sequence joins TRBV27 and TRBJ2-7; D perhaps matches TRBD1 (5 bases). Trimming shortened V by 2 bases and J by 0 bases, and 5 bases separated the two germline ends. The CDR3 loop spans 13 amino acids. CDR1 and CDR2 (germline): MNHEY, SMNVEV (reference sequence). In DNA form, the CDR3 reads TGTGCCAGCAGTTTAAGGGGCTCCTACGAGCAGTACTTC. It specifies CASSLRGSYEQYF.

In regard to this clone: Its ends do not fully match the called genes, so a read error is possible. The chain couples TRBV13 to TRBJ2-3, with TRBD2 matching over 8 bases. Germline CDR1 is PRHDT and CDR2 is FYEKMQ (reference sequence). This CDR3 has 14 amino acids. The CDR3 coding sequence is TGTGCCAGCAGCTTAGAGGGACTAGAAGGTACGCACTATTTT. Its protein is CASSLEGLEGTHYF.

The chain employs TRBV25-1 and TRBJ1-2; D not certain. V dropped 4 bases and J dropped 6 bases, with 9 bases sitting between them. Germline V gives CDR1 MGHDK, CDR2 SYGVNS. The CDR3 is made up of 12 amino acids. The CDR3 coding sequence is TGTGCCAGCAGTGCCCCCCTAAATGGCTACACCTTC. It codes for CASSAPLNGYTF.

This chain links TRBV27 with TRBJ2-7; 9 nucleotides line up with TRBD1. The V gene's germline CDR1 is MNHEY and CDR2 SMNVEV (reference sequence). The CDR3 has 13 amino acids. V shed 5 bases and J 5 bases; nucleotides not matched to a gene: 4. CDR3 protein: CASSHRGHNEQYF. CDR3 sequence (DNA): TGTGCCAGCAGTCACAGGGGGCACAACGAGCAGTACTTC.

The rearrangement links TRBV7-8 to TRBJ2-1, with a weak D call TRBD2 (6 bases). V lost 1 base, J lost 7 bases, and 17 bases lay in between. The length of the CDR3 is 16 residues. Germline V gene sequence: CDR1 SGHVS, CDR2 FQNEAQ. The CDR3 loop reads CASSLVLRESLNEQFF. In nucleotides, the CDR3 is TGTGCCAGCAGCTTAGTCTTACGGGAGTCCTTGAATGAGCAGTTCTTC. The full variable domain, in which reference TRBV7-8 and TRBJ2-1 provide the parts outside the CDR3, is GAGVSQSPRYKVAKRGQDVALRCDPISGHVSLFWYQQALGQGPEFLTYFQNEAQLDKSGLPSDRFFAERPEGSVSTLKIQRTQQEDSAVYLCASSLVLRESLNEQFFGPGTRLTVL.

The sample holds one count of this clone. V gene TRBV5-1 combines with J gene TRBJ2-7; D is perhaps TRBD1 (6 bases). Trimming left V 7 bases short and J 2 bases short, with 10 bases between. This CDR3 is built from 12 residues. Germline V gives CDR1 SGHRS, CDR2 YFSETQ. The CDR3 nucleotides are TGCGCCAGCCCAAGGGACACCTACGAGCAGTACTTC. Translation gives CASPRDTYEQYF.

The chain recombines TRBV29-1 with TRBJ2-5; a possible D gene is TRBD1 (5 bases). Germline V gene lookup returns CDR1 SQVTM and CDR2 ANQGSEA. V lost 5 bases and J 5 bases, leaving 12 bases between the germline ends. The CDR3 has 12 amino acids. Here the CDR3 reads CSVRQLEETQYF. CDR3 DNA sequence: TGCAGCGTTCGACAGTTGGAGGAGACCCAGTACTTC. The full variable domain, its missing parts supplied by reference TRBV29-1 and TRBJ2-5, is SAVISQKPSRDICQRGTSLTIQCQVDSQVTMMFWYRQQPGQSLTLIATANQGSEATYESGFVIDKFPISRPNLTFSTLTVSNMSPEDSSIYLCSVRQLEETQYFGPGTRLLVL.

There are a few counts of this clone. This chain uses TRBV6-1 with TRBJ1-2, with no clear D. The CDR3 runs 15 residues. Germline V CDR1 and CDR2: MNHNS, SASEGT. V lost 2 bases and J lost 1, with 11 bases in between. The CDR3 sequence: CASSEFTGSNYGYTF. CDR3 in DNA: TGTGCCAGCAGTGAATTCACCGGGAGTAACTATGGCTACACCTTC.

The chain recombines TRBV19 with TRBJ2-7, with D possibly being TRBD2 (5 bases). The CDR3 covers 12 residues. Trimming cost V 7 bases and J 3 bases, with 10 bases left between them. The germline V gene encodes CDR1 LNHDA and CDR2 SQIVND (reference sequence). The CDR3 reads CASIGRGYEQYF. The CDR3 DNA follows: TGTGCCAGTATAGGCCGGGGCTACGAGCAGTACTTC.

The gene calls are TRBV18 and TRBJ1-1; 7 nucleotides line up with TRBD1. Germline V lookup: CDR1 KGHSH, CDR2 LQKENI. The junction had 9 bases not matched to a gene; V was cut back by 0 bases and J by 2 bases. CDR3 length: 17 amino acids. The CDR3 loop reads CASSPPNGAGGNTEAFF. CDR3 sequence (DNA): TGTGCCAGCTCACCACCGAACGGGGCAGGGGGAAACACTGAAGCTTTCTTT. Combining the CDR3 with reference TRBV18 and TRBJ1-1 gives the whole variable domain NAGVMQNPRHLVRRRGQEARLRCSPMKGHSHVYWYRQLPEEGLKFMVYLQKENIIDESGMPKERFSAEFPKEGPSILRIQQVVRGDSAAYFCASSPPNGAGGNTEAFFGQGTRLTVV.

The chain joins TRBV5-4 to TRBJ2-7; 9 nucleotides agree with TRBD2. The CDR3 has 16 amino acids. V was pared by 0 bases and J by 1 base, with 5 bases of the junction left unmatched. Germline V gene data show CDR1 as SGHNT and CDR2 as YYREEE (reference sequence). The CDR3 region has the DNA TGTGCCAGCAGCTTGGGCGGGGGGGTGGTATCCTACGAGCAGTACTTC. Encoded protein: CASSLGGGVVSYEQYF.

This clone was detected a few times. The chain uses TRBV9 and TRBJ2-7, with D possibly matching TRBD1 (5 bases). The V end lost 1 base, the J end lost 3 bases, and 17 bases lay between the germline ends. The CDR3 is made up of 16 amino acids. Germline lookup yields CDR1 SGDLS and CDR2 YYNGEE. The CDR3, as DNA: TGTGCCAGCAGCGTATCTCGGCAGGGAACCATCTACGAGCAGTACTTC. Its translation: CASSVSRQGTIYEQYF.

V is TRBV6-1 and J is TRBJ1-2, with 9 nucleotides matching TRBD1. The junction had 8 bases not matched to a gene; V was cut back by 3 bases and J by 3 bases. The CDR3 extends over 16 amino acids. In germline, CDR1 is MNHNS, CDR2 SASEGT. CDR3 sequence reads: CASSDFLGTGYYGYTF. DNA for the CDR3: TGTGCCAGCAGTGACTTCTTAGGGACAGGGTACTATGGCTACACCTTC.

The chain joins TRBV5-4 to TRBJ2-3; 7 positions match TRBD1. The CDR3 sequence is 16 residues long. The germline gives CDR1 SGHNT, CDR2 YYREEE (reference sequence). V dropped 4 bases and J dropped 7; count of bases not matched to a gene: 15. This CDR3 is CASSHPRGPQGYTQYF. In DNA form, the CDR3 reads TGTGCCAGCAGCCATCCGAGGGGGCCTCAGGGGTATACGCAGTATTTT.

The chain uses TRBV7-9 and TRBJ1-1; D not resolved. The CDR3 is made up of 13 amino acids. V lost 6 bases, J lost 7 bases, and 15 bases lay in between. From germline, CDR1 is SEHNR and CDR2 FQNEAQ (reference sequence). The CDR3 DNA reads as TGTGCCAGCAGGTCCGGGGTAGAACTTGAAGCTTTCTTT. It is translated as CASRSGVELEAFF.

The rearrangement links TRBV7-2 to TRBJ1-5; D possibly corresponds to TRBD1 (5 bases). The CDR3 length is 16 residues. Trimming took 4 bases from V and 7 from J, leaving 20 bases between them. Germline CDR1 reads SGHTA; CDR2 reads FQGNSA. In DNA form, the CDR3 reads TGTGCCAGCAGCTCTACTTCGGGGGGGAATGGCCAGCCCCAGCATTTT. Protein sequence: CASSSTSGGNGQPQHF.

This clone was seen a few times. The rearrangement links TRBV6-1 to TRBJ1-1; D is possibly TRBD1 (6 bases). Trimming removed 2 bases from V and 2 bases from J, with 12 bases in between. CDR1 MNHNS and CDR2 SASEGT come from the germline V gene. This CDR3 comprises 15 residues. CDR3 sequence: CASSERQDGNTEAFF. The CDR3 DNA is TGTGCCAGCAGTGAACGACAGGATGGAAACACTGAAGCTTTCTTT.

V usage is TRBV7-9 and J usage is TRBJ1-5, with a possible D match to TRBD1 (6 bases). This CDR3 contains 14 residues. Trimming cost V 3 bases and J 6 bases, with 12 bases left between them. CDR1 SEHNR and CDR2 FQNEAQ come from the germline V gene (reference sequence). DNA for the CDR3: TGTGCCAGCAGCTTTGCGGGGGGCGGTCAGCCCCAGCATTTT. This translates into CASSFAGGGQPQHF.

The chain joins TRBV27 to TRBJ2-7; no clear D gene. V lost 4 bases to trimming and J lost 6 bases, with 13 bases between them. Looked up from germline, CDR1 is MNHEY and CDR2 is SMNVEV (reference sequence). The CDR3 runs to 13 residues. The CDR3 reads CASSSVLYGEQYF. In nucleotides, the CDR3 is TGTGCCAGCAGTTCGGTCCTTTATGGCGAGCAGTACTTC.

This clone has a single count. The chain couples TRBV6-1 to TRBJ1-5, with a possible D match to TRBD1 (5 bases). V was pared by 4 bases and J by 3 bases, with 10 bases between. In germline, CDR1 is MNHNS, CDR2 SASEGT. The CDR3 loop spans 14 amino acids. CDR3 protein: CASSVRGVNQPQHF. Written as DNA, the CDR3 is TGTGCCAGCAGTGTACGGGGGGTCAATCAGCCCCAGCATTTT.

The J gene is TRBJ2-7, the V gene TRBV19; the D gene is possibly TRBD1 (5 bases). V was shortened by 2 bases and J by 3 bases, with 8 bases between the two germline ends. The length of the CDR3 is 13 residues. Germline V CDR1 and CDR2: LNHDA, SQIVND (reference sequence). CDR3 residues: CASSITGYYEQYF. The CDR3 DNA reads TGTGCCAGTAGTATAACAGGCTACTACGAGCAGTACTTC.

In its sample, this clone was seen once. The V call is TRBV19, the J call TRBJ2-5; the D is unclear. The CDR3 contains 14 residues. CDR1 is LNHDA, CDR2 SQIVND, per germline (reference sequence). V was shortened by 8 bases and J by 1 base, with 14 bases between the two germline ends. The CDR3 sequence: CASGQSWIQETQYF. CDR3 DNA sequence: TGTGCCAGTGGGCAGTCGTGGATCCAAGAGACCCAGTACTTC.

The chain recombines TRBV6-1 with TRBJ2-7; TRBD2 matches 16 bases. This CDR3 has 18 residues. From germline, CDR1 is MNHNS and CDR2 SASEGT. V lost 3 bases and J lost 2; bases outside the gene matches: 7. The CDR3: CASSEFPGLAGGAYEQYF. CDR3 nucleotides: TGTGCCAGCAGTGAGTTCCCGGGACTAGCGGGAGGGGCCTACGAGCAGTACTTC.